The following is a T cell receptor (beta chain) sequence with its context. These data come from a study of PD-L1 blockade in urothelial cancer. Assay: immunoSEQ multiplex PCR; the TCRdb copy retains only in-frame clones and omits some. The sample contains around 50,000 clones, approximately 78% of which appear only once. CDR1 and CDR2 (germline): SGHVS, FQNEAQ. V lost 0 bases and J 0 bases, leaving 15 bases between the germline ends. There are 18 residues in the CDR3. The time point: pretreatment peripheral blood. The TCR originated in a man aged 45-60 years with urothelial cancer. The chain couples TRBV7-8 to TRBJ2-4, with unresolved D. Sequencing used PBMCs, obtained around atezolizumab (anti-PD-L1) treatment. The CDR3 nucleotides are TGTGCCAGCAGCTTAGCGAGGTTTCCTCCTGTAGCCAAAAACATTCAGTACTTC. Translating it yields CASSLARFPPVAKNIQYF. The full variable domain, with the rest looked up from reference TRBV7-8 and TRBJ2-4, is GAGVSQSPRYKVAKRGQDVALRCDPISGHVSLFWYQQALGQGPEFLTYFQNEAQLDKSGLPSDRFFAERPEGSVSTLKIQRTQQEDSAVYLCASSLARFPPVAKNIQYFGAGTRLSVL.